There are many counts of the clone carrying this TCR beta chain. One entry per CDR3 protein results from TCRdb running MiXCR on the PCR reads. The data hold more than 450,000 distinct CDR3 sequences, with about 21% observed a single time. With V trimmed by 0 bases and J by 0 bases, 10 bases remained unmatched. Germline V gives CDR1 SGHVS, CDR2 FNYEAQ. The CDR3 sequence is 20 residues long. This sample is drawn from a study of molecular identifiers for immune sequencing clone quantification. What was sequenced was naive CD8+ T cells from blood, with Jurkat cell RNA spiked in. Subset given: FACS-sorted CD8+CD4-CCR7+CD45RA+ naive T cells. The clonotype originates from a human donor in good health. Some libraries in this study had Jurkat cell RNA spiked in. J is TRBJ2-6 and V is TRBV7-6; 8 bases match TRBD1. For the CDR3, the DNA is TGTGCCAGCAGCTTAGCGCAGGCAGGGGGCCCCCTCTCTGGGGCCAACGTCCTGACTTTC. Amino acid sequence: CASSLAQAGGPLSGANVLTF.